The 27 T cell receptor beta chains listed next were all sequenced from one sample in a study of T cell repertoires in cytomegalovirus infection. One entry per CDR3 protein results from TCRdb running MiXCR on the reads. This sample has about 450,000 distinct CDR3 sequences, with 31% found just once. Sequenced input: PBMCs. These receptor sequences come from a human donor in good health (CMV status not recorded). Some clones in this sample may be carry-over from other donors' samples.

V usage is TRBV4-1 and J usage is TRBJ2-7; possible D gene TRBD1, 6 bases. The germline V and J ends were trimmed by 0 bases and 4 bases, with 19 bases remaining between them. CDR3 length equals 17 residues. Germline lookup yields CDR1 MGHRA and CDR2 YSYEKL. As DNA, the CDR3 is TGCGCCAGCAGCCAAGAAAGTCCCGACAGGCGTCCTTACGAGCAGTACTTC. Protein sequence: CASSQESPDRRPYEQYF.

CDR3 in DNA: TGCAGCGTCTCCGCCCATACAGGGGGCATTTCTGGAAACACCATATATTTT. Protein sequence: CSVSAHTGGISGNTIYF. V gene TRBV29-1 combines with J gene TRBJ1-3; 9 bases are a match to TRBD1. Germline-derived CDR1 and CDR2 are SQVTM and ANQGSEA. This CDR3 has 17 amino acids. V shed 6 bases and J 1 base; nucleotides not matched to a gene: 13.

For the CDR3, the DNA is TGCGCCAGCAGCCAAGGGAGACTAGCGGGGGCCACAGATACGCAGTATTTT. Protein: CASSQGRLAGATDTQYF. The chain combines TRBV4-1 with TRBJ2-3; 12 bases line up with TRBD2. The trim removed 1 base at V and 2 bases at J, leaving 4 bases unmatched. Per the germline V gene, CDR1 is MGHRA and CDR2 is YSYEKL. The CDR3 loop spans 17 amino acids.

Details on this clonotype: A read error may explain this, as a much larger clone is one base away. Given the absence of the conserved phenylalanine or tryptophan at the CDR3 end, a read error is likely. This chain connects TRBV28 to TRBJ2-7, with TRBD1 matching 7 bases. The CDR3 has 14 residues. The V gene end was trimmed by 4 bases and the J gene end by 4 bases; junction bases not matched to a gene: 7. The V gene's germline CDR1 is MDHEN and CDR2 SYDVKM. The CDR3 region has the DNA TGTGCCAGCAGTTCCCGGGACAGAGGATACGAGCAGTACTTA. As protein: CASSSRDRGYEQYL.

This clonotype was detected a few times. This CDR3 is CASANLPGGGARSDSPLHF. As DNA, the CDR3 is TGTGCCAGCGCCAACCTCCCGGGGGGGGGGGCGAGGTCCGATTCACCCCTCCACTTT. The chain has TRBV9 and TRBJ1-6; weak D call: TRBD1 (6 bases). From germline, CDR1 is SGDLS and CDR2 YYNGEE. The V end lost 7 bases, the J end lost 8 bases, and 31 bases lay between the germline ends. This CDR3 has 19 residues.

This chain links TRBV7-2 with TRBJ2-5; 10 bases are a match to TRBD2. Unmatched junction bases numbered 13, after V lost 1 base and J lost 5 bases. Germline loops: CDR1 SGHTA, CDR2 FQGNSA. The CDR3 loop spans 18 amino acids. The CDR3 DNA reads TGTGCCAGCAGCTTAGTAGGCATAGCGGGGGGCCTCCTTGAGACCCAGTACTTC. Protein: CASSLVGIAGGLLETQYF.

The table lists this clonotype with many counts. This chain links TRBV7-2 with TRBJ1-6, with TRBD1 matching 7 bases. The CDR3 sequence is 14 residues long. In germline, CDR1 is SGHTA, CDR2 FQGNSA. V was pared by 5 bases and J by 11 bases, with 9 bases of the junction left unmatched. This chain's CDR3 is CASSRRDRSTPLHF. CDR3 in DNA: TGTGCCAGCAGCCGACGGGACAGATCTACACCCCTCCACTTT.

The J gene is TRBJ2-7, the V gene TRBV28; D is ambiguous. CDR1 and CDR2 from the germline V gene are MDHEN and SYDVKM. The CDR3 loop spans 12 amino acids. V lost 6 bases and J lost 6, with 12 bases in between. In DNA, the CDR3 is TGTGCCAGCAGGGACCCCGGGCGCGAGCAGTACTTC. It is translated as CASRDPGREQYF.

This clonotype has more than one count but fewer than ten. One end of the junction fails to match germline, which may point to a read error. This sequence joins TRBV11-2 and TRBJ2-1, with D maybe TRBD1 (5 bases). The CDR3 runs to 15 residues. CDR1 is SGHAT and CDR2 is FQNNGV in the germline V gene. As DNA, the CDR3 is TGTGCCAGCAGCTTAGATACGTGGTTAAGGGGCCACCGGGTCTTC. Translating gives CASSLDTWLRGHRVF.

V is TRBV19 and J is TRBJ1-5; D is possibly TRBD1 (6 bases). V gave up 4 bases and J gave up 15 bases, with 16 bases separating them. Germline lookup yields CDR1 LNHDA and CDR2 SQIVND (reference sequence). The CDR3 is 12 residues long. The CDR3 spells CASSTPGHIWHF. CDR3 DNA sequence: TGTGCCAGTAGTACACCGGGACATATTTGGCATTTT. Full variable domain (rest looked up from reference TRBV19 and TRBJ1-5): DGGITQSPKYLFRKEGQNVTLSCEQNLNHDAMYWYRQDPGQGLRLIYYSQIVNDFQKGDIAEGYSVSREKKESFPLTVTSAQKNPTAFYLCASSTPGHIWHFGDGTRLSIL.

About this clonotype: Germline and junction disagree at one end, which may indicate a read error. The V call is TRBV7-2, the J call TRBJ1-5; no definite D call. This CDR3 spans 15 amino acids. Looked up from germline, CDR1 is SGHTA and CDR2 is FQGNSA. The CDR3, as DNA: TGTGCCAGAAGCCCAGTGGCTAATAGCAATCAGCCCAAGCATTTT. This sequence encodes CARSPVANSNQPKHF.

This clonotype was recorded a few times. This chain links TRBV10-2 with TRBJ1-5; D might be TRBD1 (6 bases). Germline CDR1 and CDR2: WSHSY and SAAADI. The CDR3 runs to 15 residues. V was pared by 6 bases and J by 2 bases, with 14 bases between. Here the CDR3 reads CASSWGANGNQPQHF. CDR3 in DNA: TGCGCCAGCAGCTGGGGGGCGAACGGCAATCAGCCCCAGCATTTT.

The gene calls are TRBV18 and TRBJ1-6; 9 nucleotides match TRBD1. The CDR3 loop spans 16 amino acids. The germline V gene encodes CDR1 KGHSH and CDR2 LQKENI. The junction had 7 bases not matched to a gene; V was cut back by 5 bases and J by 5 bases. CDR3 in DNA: TGTGCCAGCTCAGTAGGACAGGGGATCGATAATTCACCCCTCCACTTT. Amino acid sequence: CASSVGQGIDNSPLHF. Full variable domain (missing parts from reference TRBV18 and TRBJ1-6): NAGVMQNPRHLVRRRGQEARLRCSPMKGHSHVYWYRQLPEEGLKFMVYLQKENIIDESGMPKERFSAEFPKEGPSILRIQQVVRGDSAAYFCASSVGQGIDNSPLHFGNGTRLTVT.

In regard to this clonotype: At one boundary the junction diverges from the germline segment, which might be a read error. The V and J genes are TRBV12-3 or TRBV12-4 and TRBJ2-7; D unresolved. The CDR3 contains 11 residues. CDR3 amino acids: CARSLGDEQYF. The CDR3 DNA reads TGTGCCAGAAGTTTAGGAGACGAGCAGTACTTC.

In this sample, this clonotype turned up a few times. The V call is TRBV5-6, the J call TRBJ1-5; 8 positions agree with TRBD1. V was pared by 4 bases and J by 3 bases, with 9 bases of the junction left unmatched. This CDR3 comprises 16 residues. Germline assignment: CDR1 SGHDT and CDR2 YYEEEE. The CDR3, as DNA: TGTGCCAGCAGCCTCAGGGGGCGGCTCATCAATCAGCCCCAGCATTTT. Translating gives CASSLRGRLINQPQHF.

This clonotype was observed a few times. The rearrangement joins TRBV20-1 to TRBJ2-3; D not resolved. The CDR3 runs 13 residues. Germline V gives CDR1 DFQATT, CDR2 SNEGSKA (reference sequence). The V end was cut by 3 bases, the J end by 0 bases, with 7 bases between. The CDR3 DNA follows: TGCAGTGCTAGGGGCTGGAGCACAGATACGCAGTATTTT. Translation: CSARGWSTDTQYF.

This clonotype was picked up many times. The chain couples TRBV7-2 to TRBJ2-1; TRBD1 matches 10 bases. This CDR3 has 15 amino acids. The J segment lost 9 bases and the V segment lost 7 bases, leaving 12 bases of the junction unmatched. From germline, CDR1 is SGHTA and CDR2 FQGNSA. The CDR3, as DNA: TGTGCCAGCACCATCTCAAGGGACAGGGGAATTGAGCAGTTCTTC. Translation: CASTISRDRGIEQFF.

The CDR3 reads CASSPLGNGRKGMNTEAFF. For the CDR3, the DNA is TGTGCCAGCAGCCCCTTGGGTAATGGACGTAAAGGGATGAACACTGAAGCTTTCTTT. The chain links TRBV11-1 to TRBJ1-1, with D hard to call. CDR3 length equals 19 residues. Germline V gives CDR1 SGHAT, CDR2 FQDESV (reference sequence). V was shortened by 5 bases and J by 0 bases, with 25 bases between the two germline ends. The entire variable domain, with the rest obtained from reference TRBV11-1 and TRBJ1-1, is as follows: EAEVAQSPRYKITEKSQAVAFWCDPISGHATLYWYRQILGQGPELLVQFQDESVVDDSQLPKDRFSAERLKGVDSTLKIQPAELGDSAMYLCASSPLGNGRKGMNTEAFFGQGTRLTVV.

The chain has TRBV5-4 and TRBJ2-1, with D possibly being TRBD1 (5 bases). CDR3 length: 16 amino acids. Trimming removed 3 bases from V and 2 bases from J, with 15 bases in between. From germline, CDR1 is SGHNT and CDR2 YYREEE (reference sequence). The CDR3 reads CASSSDWAGTYNEQFF. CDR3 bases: TGTGCCAGCAGCTCCGACTGGGCAGGGACCTACAATGAGCAGTTCTTC.

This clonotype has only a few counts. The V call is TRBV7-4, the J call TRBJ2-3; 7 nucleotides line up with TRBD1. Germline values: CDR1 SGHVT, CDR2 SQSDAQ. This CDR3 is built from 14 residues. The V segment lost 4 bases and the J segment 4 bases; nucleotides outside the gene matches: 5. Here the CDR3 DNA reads TGTGCCAGCAGCTCGACCAGGGGGTCAGATACGCAGTATTTT. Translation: CASSSTRGSDTQYF.

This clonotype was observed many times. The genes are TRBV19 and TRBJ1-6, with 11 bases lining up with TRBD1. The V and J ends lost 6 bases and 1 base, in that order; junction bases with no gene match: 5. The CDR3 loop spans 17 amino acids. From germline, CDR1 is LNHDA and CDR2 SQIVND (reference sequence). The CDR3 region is CASSPRDRGSYNSPLHF. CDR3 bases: TGTGCCAGTAGCCCCCGGGACAGGGGGTCCTATAATTCACCCCTCCACTTT.

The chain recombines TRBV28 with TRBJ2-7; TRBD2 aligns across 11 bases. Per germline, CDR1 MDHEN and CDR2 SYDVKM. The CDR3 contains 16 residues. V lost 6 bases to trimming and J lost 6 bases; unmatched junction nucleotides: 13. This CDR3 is CASSSPGLAGGPEQYF. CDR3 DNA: TGTGCCAGCAGCTCCCCCGGGCTAGCGGGGGGCCCCGAGCAGTACTTC.

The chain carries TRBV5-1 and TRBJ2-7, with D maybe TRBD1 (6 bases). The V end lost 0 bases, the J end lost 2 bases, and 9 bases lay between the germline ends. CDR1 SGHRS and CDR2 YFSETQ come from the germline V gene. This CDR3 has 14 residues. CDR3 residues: CASSLEQGPYEQYF. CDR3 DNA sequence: TGCGCCAGCAGCTTGGAACAGGGCCCCTACGAGCAGTACTTC.

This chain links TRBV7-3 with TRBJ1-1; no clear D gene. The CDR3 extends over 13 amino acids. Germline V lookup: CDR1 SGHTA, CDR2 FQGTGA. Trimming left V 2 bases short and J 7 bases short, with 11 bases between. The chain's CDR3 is CASSLDRRNEAFF. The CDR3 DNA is TGTGCCAGCAGCTTAGATAGGAGGAATGAAGCTTTCTTT.

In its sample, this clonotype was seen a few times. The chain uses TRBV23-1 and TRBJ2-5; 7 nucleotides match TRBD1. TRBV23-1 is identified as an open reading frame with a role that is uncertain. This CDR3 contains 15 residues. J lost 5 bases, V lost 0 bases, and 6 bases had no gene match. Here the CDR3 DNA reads TGCGCCAGCAGTCAATCCGAGGGGGCAGGGGAGACCCAGTACTTC. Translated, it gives CASSQSEGAGETQYF.

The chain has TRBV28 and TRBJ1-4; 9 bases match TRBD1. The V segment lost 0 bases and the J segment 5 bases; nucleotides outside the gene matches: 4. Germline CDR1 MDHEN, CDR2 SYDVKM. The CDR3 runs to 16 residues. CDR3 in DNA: TGTGCCAGCAGTTTATGGGGGACAGGGACCAATGAAAAACTGTTTTTT. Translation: CASSLWGTGTNEKLFF.

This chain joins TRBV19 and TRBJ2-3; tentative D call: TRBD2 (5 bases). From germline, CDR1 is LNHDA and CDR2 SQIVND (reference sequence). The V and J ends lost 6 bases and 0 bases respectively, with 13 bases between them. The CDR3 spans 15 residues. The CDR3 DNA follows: TGTGCCAGTAGGGCGAACGGGATCAGCACAGATACGCAGTATTTT. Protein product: CASRANGISTDTQYF.